Each of the 29 T cell receptor beta chains below was sequenced from the same sample in a study of technical replicates of blood from a handful of donors. Here immunoSEQ multiplex PCR was the method, and the copy in TCRdb shows in-frame clones only, minus some. This sample carries 70,000 to 85,000 clones, almost 98% of them seen once, and the ten largest clones take more than 0.15%. Material for sequencing was T cells isolated from PBMCs. Source of these receptors: a human donor in good health.

The gene calls are TRBV29-1 and TRBJ1-1; perhaps TRBD1 as D (6 bases). V lost 6 bases to trimming and J lost 7 bases, with 15 bases between them. Germline V CDR1 and CDR2: SQVTM, ANQGSEA. The CDR3 consists of 12 residues. The CDR3 region has the DNA TGCAGCGTCCCGGGACACCGCTTTGAAGCTTTCTTT. Its protein is CSVPGHRFEAFF.

This chain links TRBV28 with TRBJ1-1; D is unclear. Germline V gene data show CDR1 as MDHEN and CDR2 as SYDVKM. CDR3 size: 14 residues. The V and J ends lost 8 bases and 5 bases respectively, with 18 bases between them. CDR3 sequence reads: CASQVPELRTEAFF. In DNA form, the CDR3 reads TGTGCCAGCCAAGTCCCCGAACTAAGGACTGAAGCTTTCTTT. The full variable domain, in which reference TRBV28 and TRBJ1-1 provide the parts outside the CDR3, is DVKVTQSSRYLVKRTGEKVFLECVQDMDHENMFWYRQDPGLGLRLIYFSYDVKMKEKGDIPEGYSVSREKKERFSLILESASTNQTSMYLCASQVPELRTEAFFGQGTRLTVV.

The chain couples TRBV7-9 to TRBJ2-7; D perhaps matches TRBD1 (6 bases). The CDR3 has 17 residues. Germline V gene data show CDR1 as SEHNR and CDR2 as FQNEAQ (reference sequence). V lost 3 bases and J 2 bases, leaving 20 bases between the germline ends. The CDR3 region has the DNA TGTGCCAGCAGCTTGGTCCGGGACAACTCCTATACCTACGAGCAGTACTTC. Translating gives CASSLVRDNSYTYEQYF.

The rearrangement uses TRBV30 and TRBJ2-3, with 12 bases lining up with TRBD2. CDR3 length equals 16 residues. Trimming took 8 bases from V and 5 from J; bases not matched to a gene: 14. Germline CDR1 GTSNPN, CDR2 SVGIG (reference sequence). The CDR3 DNA reads as TGTGCCCGTAGATTAGCCCTAGCGGGGGGGCAAGATACGCAGTATTTT. Translation: CARRLALAGGQDTQYF.

The rearrangement joins TRBV29-1 to TRBJ2-5, with D possibly TRBD1 on 6 matching bases. Matching the DNA end better, TRBJ2-7 makes the J call doubtful. CDR3 length: 14 amino acids. Germline V lookup: CDR1 SQVTM, CDR2 ANQGSEA. CDR3 bases: TGCAGCGTTCTCACAGGGTCGCAAATTGGCGAGCAGTACTTC. Amino acid sequence: CSVLTGSQIGEQYF.

The rearrangement joins TRBV9 to TRBJ1-5; D ambiguous. Germline loops: CDR1 SGDLS, CDR2 YYNGEE. This CDR3 spans 14 amino acids. Deletions cut 4 bases from V and 6 bases from J, with 14 bases between. The CDR3 nucleotides are TGTGCCAGCAGCAGCCGGGCCAGCGGTCAGCCCCAGCATTTT. Protein: CASSSRASGQPQHF. Variable domain in full (rest from reference TRBV9 and TRBJ1-5): DSGVTQTPKHLITATGQRVTLRCSPRSGDLSVYWYQQSLDQGLQFLIQYYNGEERAKGNILERFSAQQFPDLHSELNLSSLELGDSALYFCASSSRASGQPQHFGDGTRLSIL.

The rearrangement uses TRBV11-2 and TRBJ1-1, with D perhaps TRBD1 (5 bases). Looked up from germline, CDR1 is SGHAT and CDR2 is FQNNGV. Trimming pared 4 bases from V and 5 bases from J, leaving 11 bases between. The CDR3 is 13 amino acids. Written as DNA, the CDR3 is TGTGCCAGCAGCTCCCCGGGGGGAACTGAAGCTTTCTTT. Protein product: CASSSPGGTEAFF.

The chain joins TRBV29-1 to TRBJ1-1; 9 bases match TRBD1. CDR3 length: 16 amino acids. Per germline, CDR1 SQVTM and CDR2 ANQGSEA. V lost 6 bases and J lost 2; bases outside the gene matches: 13. CDR3 DNA sequence: TGCAGCGTGATGGACCACAGGGGGCTTTTTAACACTGAAGCTTTCTTT. The encoded protein is CSVMDHRGLFNTEAFF.

The genes are TRBV7-6 and TRBJ2-1; 10 bases are a match to TRBD2. This CDR3 contains 15 residues. With 7 bases clipped from V and 10 bases from J, the junction kept 13 bases outside the gene matches. Germline V gives CDR1 SGHVS, CDR2 FNYEAQ. DNA of the CDR3: TGTGCCAGCAAATCTATCCTAGCGGGAGATCGGGAGCAGTTCTTC. Amino acid sequence: CASKSILAGDREQFF.

The gene calls are TRBV19 and TRBJ1-6; 7 bases map to TRBD1. With 6 bases clipped from V and 8 bases from J, the junction kept 10 bases outside the gene matches. The CDR3 is 15 amino acids. Germline V gene lookup returns CDR1 LNHDA and CDR2 SQIVND (reference sequence). CDR3 coding DNA: TGTGCCAGTAGAAAGGGGGCTGGGGTTGATTCACCCCTCCACTTT. This sequence encodes CASRKGAGVDSPLHF.

The chain is built from TRBV11-3 and TRBJ2-7; D is possibly TRBD2 (6 bases). This CDR3 spans 15 amino acids. Trimming cost V 5 bases and J 3 bases, with 17 bases left between them. CDR1 is SGHNT and CDR2 is YENEEA in the germline V gene. The CDR3 region is CASSRLGTGDYEQYF. The DNA for the CDR3 is TGTGCCAGCAGCCGGCTTGGGACGGGGGACTACGAGCAGTACTTC.

The chain carries TRBV30 and TRBJ2-7; possible D gene TRBD2, 5 bases. Trimming stripped 0 bases from V and 3 bases from J, with 9 bases between. Germline V gives CDR1 GTSNPN, CDR2 SVGIG (reference sequence). This CDR3 is 13 amino acids long. This CDR3 reads CAWSVREDYEQYF. The CDR3 DNA follows: TGTGCCTGGAGTGTACGGGAAGACTACGAGCAGTACTTC.

The chain links TRBV2 to TRBJ1-1; D may be TRBD1 (5 bases). The CDR3 loop spans 17 amino acids. CDR1 and CDR2 from the germline V gene are SNHLY and FYNNEI. Trimming removed 6 bases at V and 4 bases at J, with 24 bases between. Here the CDR3 DNA reads TGTGCCAGCAGCCTCAGGGACTTTTTTTCCCCTGCCACTGAAGCTTTCTTT. Translated, it gives CASSLRDFFSPATEAFF. Using reference TRBV2 and TRBJ1-1 for the parts outside the CDR3, the full variable domain is EPEVTQTPSHQVTQMGQEVILRCVPISNHLYFYWYRQILGQKVEFLVSFYNNEISEKSEIFDDQFSVERPDGSNFTLKIRSTKLEDSAMYFCASSLRDFFSPATEAFFGQGTRLTVV.

The chain joins TRBV20-1 to TRBJ1-4, with D hard to call. Germline V gives CDR1 DFQATT, CDR2 SNEGSKA (reference sequence). This CDR3 comprises 11 residues. The V and J ends lost 2 bases and 7 bases respectively, with 5 bases between them. CDR3 coding DNA: TGCAGTGCTAGAAACTCTGAAAAACTGTTTTTT. It codes for CSARNSEKLFF.

V usage is TRBV4-1 and J usage is TRBJ2-3, with no clear D. Deletions cut 1 base from V and 5 bases from J, with 4 bases between. This CDR3 region has 12 residues. Germline loops: CDR1 MGHRA, CDR2 YSYEKL. CDR3 DNA sequence: TGCGCCAGCAGCCAAGGTAGAGATACGCAGTATTTT. Translating gives CASSQGRDTQYF.

V is TRBV27 and J is TRBJ1-5; 7 bases align to TRBD1. CDR3 length: 17 amino acids. V shed 4 bases, J shed 0 bases, and the junction held 9 bases outside the gene matches. Germline CDR1 reads MNHEY; CDR2 reads SMNVEV (reference sequence). CDR3 in DNA: TGTGCCAGCAGTTCACGAGACAGGGACTTTAGCAATCAGCCCCAGCATTTT. Its translation: CASSSRDRDFSNQPQHF.

The V gene is TRBV11-3, the J gene TRBJ2-7, with 8 bases identical to TRBD1. Trimming took 4 bases from V and 3 from J; bases not matched to a gene: 8. CDR1 and CDR2 from the germline V gene are SGHNT and YENEEA. The CDR3 runs 15 residues. CDR3: CASSSTGTGGYEQYF. The CDR3 DNA reads as TGTGCCAGCAGCTCGACCGGGACAGGAGGCTACGAGCAGTACTTC.

This clone was seen just once. The gene calls are TRBV7-9 and TRBJ2-1; D is unresolved. Looked up from germline, CDR1 is SEHNR and CDR2 is FQNEAQ (reference sequence). Trimming cost V 5 bases and J 4 bases, with 15 bases left between them. The CDR3 consists of 15 residues. CDR3 loop: CASSPYSGVYNEQFF. CDR3 sequence (DNA): TGTGCCAGCAGCCCATACTCAGGCGTTTACAATGAGCAGTTCTTC.

The V gene is TRBV5-4, the J gene TRBJ1-1; no firm D call. From germline, CDR1 is SGHNT and CDR2 YYREEE (reference sequence). V lost 1 base and J lost 0, with 7 bases in between. This CDR3 spans 14 amino acids. CDR3 sequence reads: CASSLSGLNTEAFF. CDR3 nucleotides: TGTGCCAGCAGCTTGTCTGGGCTGAACACTGAAGCTTTCTTT.

This clone was picked up one time. The V call is TRBV5-6, the J call TRBJ2-1, with 16 positions matching TRBD2. Germline assignment: CDR1 SGHDT and CDR2 YYEEEE. With 1 base clipped from V and 8 bases from J, the junction kept 9 bases outside the gene matches. This CDR3 contains 18 residues. The CDR3 DNA sequence: TGTGCCAGCAGCTTGAAAGGGACTAGCGGGAGGGCCCTTCATGAGCAGTTCTTC. Encoded protein: CASSLKGTSGRALHEQFF.

This clone has only one observation. The rearrangement joins TRBV7-2 to TRBJ1-1; 7 bases are a match to TRBD1. CDR1 and CDR2 from the germline V gene are SGHTA and FQGNSA. This CDR3 has 15 residues. V lost 2 bases, J lost 8 bases, and 11 bases stayed unmatched. CDR3: CASSLSAGTEKEAFF. CDR3 nucleotides: TGTGCCAGCAGCTTATCCGCCGGGACAGAAAAAGAAGCTTTCTTT.

The rearrangement links TRBV2 to TRBJ2-3, with 8 bases identical to TRBD2. Losses at the gene ends were 5 bases for V and 0 bases for J; bases not matched to a gene: 4. The CDR3 consists of 15 residues. Per germline, CDR1 SNHLY and CDR2 FYNNEI. CDR3 amino acids: CASSRAGASTDTQYF. CDR3 DNA: TGTGCCAGCAGTCGAGCGGGAGCGAGCACAGATACGCAGTATTTT.

The genes are TRBV5-8 and TRBJ2-7; a weak D match, TRBD2 (6 bases). The CDR3 has 16 amino acids. CDR1 and CDR2 (germline): SGHTS, YDEGEE. Trimming removed 0 bases at V and 4 bases at J, with 17 bases between. CDR3 residues: CASSLGFGGLSYEQYF. The CDR3 DNA reads TGTGCCAGCAGCTTGGGGTTTGGGGGACTTTCTTACGAGCAGTACTTC.

The CDR3 region has the DNA TGTGCCAGCAGCCCTGGCGGGGGGGCCCAAGAGACCCAGTACTTC. Its translation is CASSPGGGAQETQYF. The V gene is TRBV11-2, the J gene TRBJ2-5, with TRBD2 identical over 9 bases. Germline CDR1 and CDR2: SGHAT and FQNNGV. The CDR3 runs to 15 residues. With V trimmed by 5 bases and J by 1 base, 5 bases remained unmatched.

This chain links TRBV5-1 with TRBJ1-5, with D possibly being TRBD1 (5 bases). CDR3 length: 15 amino acids. With 1 base removed from V and 5 bases from J, the gap between germline ends came to 13 bases. Germline CDR1 SGHRS, CDR2 YFSETQ. The CDR3 here is CASSLRGRTDQPQHF. CDR3 in DNA: TGCGCCAGCAGCTTGAGGGGCCGCACAGATCAGCCCCAGCATTTT.

V is TRBV4-1 and J is TRBJ1-2, with D perhaps TRBD1 (6 bases). CDR3 length equals 17 residues. Deletions cut 1 base from V and 5 bases from J, with 20 bases between. The germline V gene encodes CDR1 MGHRA and CDR2 YSYEKL. For the CDR3, the DNA is TGCGCCAGCAGCCAAGTTCTCCGGGACAAGGGACGGTATGGCTACACCTTC. It translates to CASSQVLRDKGRYGYTF.

V usage is TRBV29-1 and J usage is TRBJ1-3; D is undetermined. Germline-derived CDR1 and CDR2 are SQVTM and ANQGSEA. The CDR3 is 12 residues long. With 3 bases removed from V and 0 bases from J, the gap between germline ends came to 3 bases. The CDR3 bases are TGCAGCGTTGACCTCTCTGGAAACACCATATATTTT. Protein: CSVDLSGNTIYF. Full variable domain (outside the CDR3, taken from reference TRBV29-1 and TRBJ1-3): SAVISQKPSRDICQRGTSLTIQCQVDSQVTMMFWYRQQPGQSLTLIATANQGSEATYESGFVIDKFPISRPNLTFSTLTVSNMSPEDSSIYLCSVDLSGNTIYFGEGSWLTVV.

The rearrangement links TRBV19 to TRBJ2-1, with 8 bases lining up with TRBD1. The CDR3 consists of 13 residues. V lost 3 bases and J lost 6; bases outside the gene matches: 1. Germline loops: CDR1 LNHDA, CDR2 SQIVND (reference sequence). The CDR3 loop reads CASSMGQVNEQFF. The DNA for the CDR3 is TGTGCCAGTAGTATGGGACAGGTCAATGAGCAGTTCTTC.

The rearrangement uses TRBV19 and TRBJ1-1; TRBD1 matches at 10 bases. Germline CDR1 LNHDA, CDR2 SQIVND (reference sequence). This CDR3 comprises 15 residues. J lost 1 base, V lost 6 bases, and 5 bases had no gene match. The CDR3, as DNA: TGTGCCAGTAGCAGGGACAGGGGTACGAACACTGAAGCTTTCTTT. Translating it yields CASSRDRGTNTEAFF.